This T cell receptor beta chain was recovered during a study of immune cell composition in non-small cell lung cancer. The study, taken as a whole, reports: Lung adenocarcinomas had lower top 10 clone scores and clonality than squamous tumours. Adenocarcinomas with higher top tumour-associated clone frequency had more reactive TILs.

Here immunoSEQ multiplex PCR was the method, and the copy in TCRdb shows in-frame clones only, minus some. The repertoire consists of 7,300 or so clones, with about 78% occurring once and the leading ten covering approximately 12%. Looked up from germline, CDR1 is SGHKS and CDR2 is YYEKEE (reference sequence). Trimming cost V 10 bases and J 9 bases; bases outside gene matches: 15. The CDR3 contains 13 residues. With regard to this clone: Its specificity is not known.

DNA was extracted from unsorted cell suspensions stored frozen. The chain combines TRBV5-5 with TRBJ1-2, with 7 bases identical to TRBD1. This sequence originates from a human donor with non-small cell lung cancer. Sequenced: lung tumor tissue. CDR3 nucleotide sequence: TGTGCCCGAACAGGGGAGTCCTCTATACGCTACACCTTC. Its translation is CARTGESSIRYTF.